The 30 T cell receptor beta chains below all came from one sample that was sequenced in a study of cytomegalovirus exposure and HLA in healthy donors. PCR used 60 Vbeta primers and 13 Jbeta primers. Some clones are missing from TCRdb's copy, which holds only in-frame ones; the method was immunoSEQ multiplex PCR. In the table there are tens of thousands of clones, around 70% of which are singletons. The specimen sequenced was PBMCs. The receptors come from a woman aged 25 to 39 in good health and CMV-seronegative.

The chain recombines TRBV30 with TRBJ2-1, with D perhaps TRBD1 (5 bases). With 0 bases removed from V and 6 bases from J, the gap between germline ends came to 9 bases. The germline V gene has CDR1 GTSNPN and CDR2 SVGIG (reference sequence). The CDR3 is 13 amino acids. The CDR3 here is CAWSVGVGNEQFF. The CDR3 DNA sequence: TGTGCCTGGAGTGTAGGGGTTGGCAATGAGCAGTTCTTC.

The J gene is TRBJ2-3, the V gene TRBV29-1; TRBD1 aligns across 9 bases. The CDR3 runs to 13 residues. CDR1 SQVTM and CDR2 ANQGSEA come from the germline V gene. V shed 6 bases and J 14 bases; nucleotides not matched to a gene: 15. The CDR3 nucleotides read TGCAGCGTGACGCGGACAGGGGTTTTATATCCGTATTTT. Amino acid sequence: CSVTRTGVLYPYF.

The J gene is TRBJ2-3, the V gene TRBV30; 11 positions match TRBD2. V lost 4 bases, J lost 7 bases, and 4 bases stayed unmatched. CDR1 and CDR2 (germline): GTSNPN, SVGIG (reference sequence). The CDR3 extends over 13 amino acids. The CDR3 loop is CAWTGLAGNTQYF. The CDR3 DNA reads TGTGCCTGGACCGGACTAGCGGGTAATACGCAGTATTTT.

This rearrangement joins TRBV30 to TRBJ1-1; TRBD1 is a possible D gene (5 bases). This CDR3 has 13 residues. V lost 3 bases, J lost 1 base, and 9 bases lay in between. Germline-derived CDR1 and CDR2 are GTSNPN and SVGIG (reference sequence). For the CDR3, the DNA is TGTGCCTGGAGCGCCCAGGGGAACACTGAAGCTTTCTTT. Its protein is CAWSAQGNTEAFF.

The rearrangement uses TRBV30 and TRBJ2-2; D is possibly TRBD2 (7 bases). Germline-derived CDR1 and CDR2 are GTSNPN and SVGIG (reference sequence). Trimming removed 8 bases at V and 6 bases at J, with 28 bases between. CDR3 size: 17 residues. CDR3 region: CAPLPGGGTGPAGELFF. CDR3 nucleotides: TGTGCCCCCCTCCCGGGCGGGGGAACAGGGCCCGCCGGGGAGCTGTTTTTT.

Here the CDR3 reads CASSLQGYPDTQYF. The CDR3 DNA reads TGTGCCAGTAGCCTACAGGGGTACCCAGATACGCAGTATTTT. The chain couples TRBV19 to TRBJ2-3, with 7 positions matching TRBD1. After removal of 6 bases from V and 4 bases from J, the junction contained 7 bases not matched to a gene. This CDR3 is 14 amino acids long. Germline V gene data show CDR1 as LNHDA and CDR2 as SQIVND (reference sequence). The complete variable domain, with remaining parts taken from reference TRBV19 and TRBJ2-3, reads DGGITQSPKYLFRKEGQNVTLSCEQNLNHDAMYWYRQDPGQGLRLIYYSQIVNDFQKGDIAEGYSVSREKKESFPLTVTSAQKNPTAFYLCASSLQGYPDTQYFGPGTRLTVL.

This chain connects TRBV10-3 to TRBJ2-3, with D perhaps TRBD1 (5 bases). Trimming took off 0 bases at V and 0 bases at J, with 10 bases between the two ends. Germline V gives CDR1 ENHRY, CDR2 SYGVKD. CDR3 length equals 16 residues. The CDR3 coding sequence is TGTGCCATCAGTGAGTCGGTTCGACAGAGCACAGATACGCAGTATTTT. Protein sequence: CAISESVRQSTDTQYF.

The chain couples TRBV30 to TRBJ2-3, with a possible D match to TRBD2 (6 bases). Germline V gene sequence: CDR1 GTSNPN, CDR2 SVGIG (reference sequence). Trimming pared 1 base from V and 0 bases from J, leaving 8 bases between. This CDR3 is 14 amino acids long. CDR3 protein: CAWSAGTSTDTQYF. The CDR3 nucleotides are TGTGCCTGGAGTGCAGGGACTAGCACAGATACGCAGTATTTT.

This clone was recorded only once. V is TRBV28 and J is TRBJ1-1; 9 nucleotides line up with TRBD1. The germline gives CDR1 MDHEN, CDR2 SYDVKM. CDR3 length equals 13 residues. Trimming removed 4 bases from V and 7 bases from J; junction bases left unmatched: 4. This CDR3 reads CASSSGQGDEAFF. CDR3 bases: TGTGCCAGCAGTTCGGGACAGGGAGATGAAGCTTTCTTT. Drawing the rest from reference TRBV28 and TRBJ1-1, the complete variable domain is DVKVTQSSRYLVKRTGEKVFLECVQDMDHENMFWYRQDPGLGLRLIYFSYDVKMKEKGDIPEGYSVSREKKERFSLILESASTNQTSMYLCASSSGQGDEAFFGQGTRLTVV.

V usage is TRBV6-5 and J usage is TRBJ2-1; no definite D call. In germline, CDR1 is MNHEY, CDR2 SVGAGI. The length of the CDR3 is 10 residues. V shed 8 bases and J shed 6 bases, with 5 bases lying between them. CDR3: CASFSNEQFF. CDR3 in DNA: TGTGCCAGCTTCAGCAATGAGCAGTTCTTC.

This chain links TRBV10-1 with TRBJ2-1, with 8 bases identical to TRBD1. V dropped 0 bases and J dropped 6; count of bases not matched to a gene: 4. Germline loops: CDR1 WNHNN, CDR2 SYGVQD (reference sequence). The CDR3 consists of 15 residues. CDR3 sequence (DNA): TGCGCCAGCAGTGAGTCGCAGGGGGCCCTCAATGAGCAGTTCTTC. Amino acids: CASSESQGALNEQFF.

Only one count was recorded for this clone. V and J are TRBV7-2 and TRBJ2-1; D is possibly TRBD2 (6 bases). CDR3 length: 15 residues. Trimming shortened V by 5 bases and J by 7 bases, and 18 bases separated the two germline ends. Germline CDR1 reads SGHTA; CDR2 reads FQGNSA. The CDR3 loop reads CASSPPPAGRNEQFF. The CDR3 bases are TGTGCCAGCAGCCCACCCCCAGCGGGCAGAAATGAGCAGTTCTTC.

The J gene is TRBJ1-2, the V gene TRBV6-1, with 8 bases lining up with TRBD1. The V segment lost 4 bases and the J segment 2 bases; nucleotides outside the gene matches: 6. Germline-derived CDR1 and CDR2 are MNHNS and SASEGT. The CDR3 loop spans 15 amino acids. CDR3 sequence reads: CASSAWTGKNYGYTF. DNA for the CDR3: TGTGCCAGCAGTGCATGGACAGGGAAGAACTATGGCTACACCTTC.

A few counts support this clone. The chain combines TRBV5-1 with TRBJ2-3; 8 nucleotides agree with TRBD2. Germline V gives CDR1 SGHRS, CDR2 YFSETQ. Trimming took 7 bases from V and 2 from J; bases not matched to a gene: 9. CDR3 length: 15 residues. The CDR3 DNA reads as TGCGCCAGCTGCCCTTTAGCGGGGTCCACAGATACGCAGTATTTT. Its protein product is CASCPLAGSTDTQYF.

This sequence joins TRBV6-5 and TRBJ1-2; 8 bases are a match to TRBD1. The CDR3 runs to 13 residues. The V segment lost 11 bases and the J segment 5 bases; nucleotides outside the gene matches: 10. Germline-derived CDR1 and CDR2 are MNHEY and SVGAGI. The CDR3 protein is CACWSTGGYGYTF. The CDR3 DNA sequence: TGTGCCTGTTGGTCTACAGGGGGATATGGCTACACCTTC.

This clone turned up a few times. A read error may produce the germline difference seen at one junction end. The same CDR3 can be traced to other DNA sequences in this sample. This chain uses TRBV6-1 with TRBJ2-1; D is undetermined. Germline CDR1 and CDR2: MNHNS and SASEGT. The CDR3 extends over 13 amino acids. CDR3 loop: CASRLDSNNEQFF. CDR3 DNA sequence: TGTGCCAGCAGACTCGACTCCAACAATGAGCAGTTCTTC.

The chain employs TRBV5-1 and TRBJ2-7, with D unresolved. V was shortened by 0 bases and J by 3 bases, with 13 bases between the two germline ends. Per germline, CDR1 SGHRS and CDR2 YFSETQ. This CDR3 has 15 residues. The CDR3 is CASSLEETQNYEQYF. For the CDR3, the DNA is TGCGCCAGCAGCTTGGAAGAGACACAGAACTACGAGCAGTACTTC.

Notes on this clone: The junction differs from germline at one of its ends, possibly a read error. This chain joins TRBV13 and TRBJ2-7; no reliable D call. This CDR3 is 13 amino acids long. Germline values: CDR1 PRHDT, CDR2 FYEKMQ (reference sequence). CDR3 DNA sequence: TGTGCCAGCAGCCTAGGCGGCTCCTACGAGCAGTACTTC. This encodes CASSLGGSYEQYF. Looking up the rest from reference TRBV13 and TRBJ2-7 gives the full variable domain: AAGVIQSPRHLIKEKRETATLKCYPIPRHDTVYWYQQGPGQDPQFLISFYEKMQSDKGSIPDRFSAQQFSDYHSELNMSSLELGDSALYFCASSLGGSYEQYFGPGTRLTVT.

The chain combines TRBV5-1 with TRBJ2-2; weak D call: TRBD1 (6 bases). Trimming pared 3 bases from V and 1 base from J, leaving 7 bases between. Germline V gene sequence: CDR1 SGHRS, CDR2 YFSETQ. The CDR3 length is 14 residues. In DNA, the CDR3 is TGCGCCAGCAGCTCCAGGGGGAACACCGGGGAGCTGTTTTTT. It translates to CASSSRGNTGELFF.

This clone was recorded once. The chain is built from TRBV9 and TRBJ1-6, with no clear D. This CDR3 has 15 amino acids. Germline V CDR1 and CDR2: SGDLS, YYNGEE. V was trimmed by 4 bases and J by 0 bases, leaving 8 bases between them. The CDR3 protein is CASSPMSSYNSPLHF. The CDR3 DNA reads as TGTGCCAGCAGCCCCATGAGCTCCTATAATTCACCCCTCCACTTT.

This clone turned up a few times. The rearrangement uses TRBV5-4 and TRBJ2-6, with TRBD1 identical over 7 bases. CDR1 is SGHNT and CDR2 is YYREEE in the germline V gene (reference sequence). CDR3 length: 17 amino acids. V shed 3 bases, J shed 0 bases, and the junction held 6 bases outside the gene matches. The CDR3 sequence: CASSSSRQGSGANVLTF. The CDR3 nucleotides read TGTGCCAGCAGCTCATCCCGACAGGGCTCTGGGGCCAACGTCCTGACTTTC.

The gene calls are TRBV9 and TRBJ2-5; a possible D gene is TRBD2 (6 bases). The CDR3 has 16 residues. Trimming took off 3 bases at V and 5 bases at J, with 20 bases between the two ends. Germline V gene sequence: CDR1 SGDLS, CDR2 YYNGEE. The CDR3 DNA is TGTGCCAGCAGCGGAGTTAGGGAGGTCAAAACGGAGACCCAGTACTTC. This encodes CASSGVREVKTETQYF.

This CDR3 reads CAWSVQGPRLEAFF. The CDR3 nucleotides are TGTGCCTGGAGTGTACAGGGACCACGACTTGAAGCTTTCTTT. The gene calls are TRBV30 and TRBJ1-1; TRBD1 might be the D (6 bases). Trimming shortened V by 0 bases and J by 7 bases, and 15 bases separated the two germline ends. Germline CDR1 GTSNPN, CDR2 SVGIG (reference sequence). The CDR3 totals 14 residues.

This clone was picked up a small number of times. This rearrangement joins TRBV10-2 to TRBJ2-1; 7 bases agree with TRBD1. This CDR3 is 20 amino acids long. Germline V gene lookup returns CDR1 WSHSY and CDR2 SAAADI. V lost 0 bases to trimming and J lost 2 bases; unmatched junction nucleotides: 16. As DNA, the CDR3 is TGCGCCAGCAGTGAGTCGCCGTCACAGGGGTTGTTCCTTGCCTACAATGAGCAGTTCTTC. This codes for CASSESPSQGLFLAYNEQFF.

V gene TRBV7-2 combines with J gene TRBJ2-3; D is uncertain. The germline V gene has CDR1 SGHTA and CDR2 FQGNSA. With 3 bases removed from V and 4 bases from J, the gap between germline ends came to 11 bases. There are 14 residues in the CDR3. CDR3 bases: TGTGCCAGCAGCTTCTCCCGTCCCCCAGATACGCAGTATTTT. Amino acid sequence: CASSFSRPPDTQYF.

The chain carries TRBV5-4 and TRBJ2-3, with TRBD2 identical over 11 bases. J was trimmed by 4 bases and V by 0 bases; bases with no gene match: 10. Germline V gene lookup returns CDR1 SGHNT and CDR2 YYREEE (reference sequence). This CDR3 region has 18 residues. DNA of the CDR3: TGTGCCAGCAGCTTGGGGGGCCGACTAGCGGGAAAGCCAGATACGCAGTATTTT. Amino acids: CASSLGGRLAGKPDTQYF.

The CDR3 spells CASSQREKGNTEAFF. In DNA form, the CDR3 reads TGCGCCAGCAGCCAACGGGAAAAGGGGAACACTGAAGCTTTCTTT. This rearrangement joins TRBV4-1 to TRBJ1-1; D unclear. Germline CDR1 is MGHRA and CDR2 is YSYEKL. The CDR3 is 15 amino acids. The germline V and J ends were trimmed by 2 bases and 1 base, with 11 bases remaining between them.

The chain couples TRBV6-5 to TRBJ2-1, with TRBD2 as a possible D gene (6 bases). There are 16 residues in the CDR3. Germline V gives CDR1 MNHEY, CDR2 SVGAGI. Trimming pared 0 bases from V and 0 bases from J, leaving 9 bases between. The CDR3 sequence is CASSYSGGLSYNEQFF. In DNA, the CDR3 is TGTGCCAGCAGTTACTCCGGAGGGCTCTCCTACAATGAGCAGTTCTTC.

In its sample, this clone was seen a few times. The J gene is TRBJ1-5, the V gene TRBV2, with D unclear. Germline assignment: CDR1 SNHLY and CDR2 FYNNEI. The CDR3 is 15 amino acids. The V end lost 2 bases, the J end lost 5 bases, and 13 bases lay between the germline ends. The CDR3 bases are TGTGCCAGCAGTGAACTCCACCCTTCGGATCAGCCCCAGCATTTT. Translating gives CASSELHPSDQPQHF.

CDR3 sequence: CSVEVGGLQHF. As DNA, the CDR3 is TGCAGCGTTGAAGTAGGCGGCCTTCAGCATTTT. The rearrangement links TRBV29-1 to TRBJ1-5, with D unclear. The CDR3 is 11 amino acids. Trimming stripped 1 base from V and 13 bases from J, with 11 bases between. Looked up from germline, CDR1 is SQVTM and CDR2 is ANQGSEA. Full variable domain (missing parts from reference TRBV29-1 and TRBJ1-5): SAVISQKPSRDICQRGTSLTIQCQVDSQVTMMFWYRQQPGQSLTLIATANQGSEATYESGFVIDKFPISRPNLTFSTLTVSNMSPEDSSIYLCSVEVGGLQHFGDGTRLSIL.